The entry below describes one T cell receptor beta chain. Its matching antigen is unknown. CDR3 size: 14 residues. Germline lookup yields CDR1 SGHDN and CDR2 FVKESK. The V and J ends lost 2 bases and 12 bases respectively, with 17 bases between them. This sample was included in a study of blood T cells in healthy people across ages. General study points: TCR beta diversity correlated strongly with naive T cell percentage. Per million T cells, the diversity of TCR beta decreased roughly linearly as age advanced.

The second PCR ran roughly 6 to 12 cycles with a sample-barcoded 5' primer and J-beta primers. Each TCR beta cDNA got a 12-nucleotide random molecular identifier. All samples yielded 3 million or more CDR3-containing paired-end reads. TCRdb re-analysed the 5' RACE reads in MiXCR, keeping a single row per CDR3 protein. Of hundreds of thousands of distinct CDR3 sequences in the sample, around 62% were seen once. The TCR originated in a man aged 30-40 years in good health. The V call is TRBV14, the J call TRBJ2-1; D may be TRBD2 (5 bases). Input material: blood. The CDR3 nucleotides read TGTGCCAGCAGCCAATTGTTCGAGGGCCTGGGGCAGTTCTTC. Residues: CASSQLFEGLGQFF.